This passage covers 25 T cell receptor beta chains from one sample sequenced in a study of cytomegalovirus exposure and HLA in healthy donors. The assay was immunoSEQ multiplex PCR, and TCRdb's table has in-frame clones only and misses some. The repertoire holds roughly 60,000 clones, about 90% seen once, with 1% to 1.5% in the top ten. The sample was PBMCs. The receptors originated from a young woman in good health and CMV-seronegative.

V usage is TRBV23-1 and J usage is TRBJ2-1; 7 bases fit TRBD2. TRBV23-1 is flagged as an ORF with uncertain function. V dropped 8 bases and J dropped 2; count of bases not matched to a gene: 9. This CDR3 is 15 amino acids long. CDR3 bases: TGCGCCAGCGATACGTGGGCGGGGGCCTACAATGAGCAGTTCTTC. This gives the protein CASDTWAGAYNEQFF.

J is TRBJ1-5 and V is TRBV19; a weak D match, TRBD1 (5 bases). Trimming pared 0 bases from V and 7 bases from J, leaving 13 bases between. The CDR3 is made up of 15 amino acids. Germline V gene sequence: CDR1 LNHDA, CDR2 SQIVND (reference sequence). CDR3 sequence reads: CASSIELAGSQPQHF. The CDR3 DNA sequence: TGTGCCAGTAGTATAGAACTTGCAGGGTCCCAGCCCCAGCATTTT.

CDR3 protein: CASSDSGNIQYF. Written as DNA, the CDR3 is TGTGCCAGCAGTGACAGCGGTAACATTCAGTACTTC. The chain combines TRBV6-1 with TRBJ2-4, with D tentatively TRBD2 (5 bases). The V end was cut by 3 bases, the J end by 7 bases, with 7 bases between. This CDR3 spans 12 amino acids. CDR1 and CDR2 (germline): MNHNS, SASEGT.

The gene calls are TRBV25-1 and TRBJ2-1; 8 nucleotides agree with TRBD2. Trimming at V came to 7 bases and at J to 10 bases, leaving 18 bases not matched to a gene. Germline V gives CDR1 MGHDK, CDR2 SYGVNS. The CDR3 covers 16 residues. The CDR3 sequence: CASMALGGAGPAEQFF. As DNA, the CDR3 is TGTGCCAGCATGGCACTCGGGGGGGCGGGCCCAGCGGAGCAGTTCTTC.

The J gene is TRBJ1-2, the V gene TRBV19, with 8 bases fitting TRBD1. The CDR3 extends over 11 amino acids. Germline V gene sequence: CDR1 LNHDA, CDR2 SQIVND (reference sequence). V shed 10 bases, J shed 6 bases, and the junction held 4 bases outside the gene matches. The DNA for the CDR3 is TGTGCCATCCAACAGGGGGATGGCTACACCTTC. As protein: CAIQQGDGYTF. The variable domain in full, with the rest retrieved from reference TRBV19 and TRBJ1-2, is DGGITQSPKYLFRKEGQNVTLSCEQNLNHDAMYWYRQDPGQGLRLIYYSQIVNDFQKGDIAEGYSVSREKKESFPLTVTSAQKNPTAFYLCAIQQGDGYTFGSGTRLTVV.

This sequence joins TRBV9 and TRBJ2-7, with D unclear. This CDR3 is 12 amino acids long. V was clipped by 6 bases and J by 3 bases, with 10 bases between them. Germline CDR1 reads SGDLS; CDR2 reads YYNGEE. The DNA of the CDR3 is TGTGCCAGCAAAAACAGAAACTACGAGCAGTACTTC. Translation: CASKNRNYEQYF.

The rearrangement joins TRBV7-9 to TRBJ2-1; tentative D call: TRBD1 (5 bases). Per the germline V gene, CDR1 is SEHNR and CDR2 is FQNEAQ (reference sequence). Between the trimmed V and J ends, which lost 1 base and 7 bases, there was a span of 11 bases. CDR3 length equals 14 residues. The CDR3 reads CASSLVQGLNEQFF. The CDR3 DNA is TGTGCCAGCAGCTTAGTCCAGGGCCTTAATGAGCAGTTCTTC.

This clone was found once. The DNA is left out, because the CDR3 cannot be placed on it with certainty; the CDR3 is given as TCRdb lists it. The V call is TRBV4-2, the J call TRBJ1-1; TRBD1 is the table's D call and was not checked against the DNA. CDR1 LGHNA and CDR2 YNFKEQ come from the germline V gene. Termini included, the CDR3 measures 19 amino acids. CDR3 sequence reads: CASSPYPLWQGAWLTEAFF.

V is TRBV2 and J is TRBJ2-7; possible D gene TRBD2, 6 bases. Per germline, CDR1 SNHLY and CDR2 FYNNEI. The CDR3 contains 14 residues. Trimming pared 7 bases from V and 3 bases from J, leaving 16 bases between. The CDR3 loop reads CASTVGGASYEQYF. The CDR3 bases are TGTGCCAGCACGGTGGGAGGCGCGAGCTACGAGCAGTACTTC.

This clone was observed a single time. The chain employs TRBV5-1 and TRBJ2-7; D is possibly TRBD2 (6 bases). Trimming shortened V by 0 bases and J by 7 bases, and 11 bases separated the two germline ends. This CDR3 region has 13 residues. Germline CDR1 reads SGHRS; CDR2 reads YFSETQ. CDR3 coding DNA: TGCGCCAGCAGCTTGGACTCTGCGGGGGAGCAGTACTTC. As protein: CASSLDSAGEQYF.

The gene calls are TRBV7-6 and TRBJ1-1; unclear D gene. V lost 3 bases and J lost 3, with 8 bases in between. CDR3 size: 13 residues. Germline values: CDR1 SGHVS, CDR2 FNYEAQ. For the CDR3, the DNA is TGTGCCAGCAGCTTGGAGGTGGACACTGAAGCTTTCTTT. Protein: CASSLEVDTEAFF. Based on the CDR3 plus reference TRBV7-6 and TRBJ1-1, the full variable domain is GAGVSQSPRYKVTKRGQDVALRCDPISGHVSLYWYRQALGQGPEFLTYFNYEAQQDKSGLPNDRFSAERPEGSISTLTIQRTEQRDSAMYRCASSLEVDTEAFFGQGTRLTVV.

The chain carries TRBV18 and TRBJ1-1; D not resolved. CDR1 is KGHSH, CDR2 LQKENI, per germline. V shed 5 bases and J shed 0 bases, with 7 bases lying between them. The CDR3 sequence is 13 residues long. CDR3: CASSTSLNTEAFF. In DNA, the CDR3 is TGTGCCAGCTCAACATCCTTGAACACTGAAGCTTTCTTT.

The chain couples TRBV6-5 to TRBJ1-1; D unclear. V was clipped by 6 bases and J by 0 bases, with 11 bases between them. The CDR3 contains 14 residues. Per the germline V gene, CDR1 is MNHEY and CDR2 is SVGAGI. The CDR3 bases are TGTGCCAGCAGACGGGTGTCGGTGAACACTGAAGCTTTCTTT. Translation gives CASRRVSVNTEAFF.

The CDR3 region has the DNA TGTGCCAGCAGTGAAATGGCAGGGAGCACAGATACGCAGTATTTT. It codes for CASSEMAGSTDTQYF. The V call is TRBV6-4, the J call TRBJ2-3; D might be TRBD1 (5 bases). The CDR3 has 15 amino acids. Trimming removed 3 bases at V and 0 bases at J, with 10 bases between. Germline V gene lookup returns CDR1 MRHNA and CDR2 SNTAGT.

The chain uses TRBV7-9 and TRBJ2-7; TRBD2 is a possible D gene (5 bases). Trimming cost V 2 bases and J 1 base, with 15 bases left between them. The CDR3 covers 16 residues. The V gene's germline CDR1 is SEHNR and CDR2 FQNEAQ (reference sequence). CDR3: CASSLRKADGSYEQYF. As DNA, the CDR3 is TGTGCCAGCAGCTTAAGAAAAGCGGACGGGTCCTACGAGCAGTACTTC. Based on the CDR3 plus reference TRBV7-9 and TRBJ2-7, the full variable domain is DTGVSQNPRHKITKRGQNVTFRCDPISEHNRLYWYRQTLGQGPEFLTYFQNEAQLEKSRLLSDRFSAERPKGSFSTLEIQRTEQGDSAMYLCASSLRKADGSYEQYFGPGTRLTVT.

The J gene is TRBJ1-1, the V gene TRBV5-1; 9 bases are shared with TRBD1. CDR3 length equals 14 residues. The germline V gene encodes CDR1 SGHRS and CDR2 YFSETQ. The ends lost 4 bases at V and 3 bases at J; junction bases unmatched: 4. In DNA form, the CDR3 reads TGCGCCAGCAGCCGGACAGGGGCGGACACTGAAGCTTTCTTT. Residues: CASSRTGADTEAFF. The variable domain in full, with the rest retrieved from reference TRBV5-1 and TRBJ1-1, is KAGVTQTPRYLIKTRGQQVTLSCSPISGHRSVSWYQQTPGQGLQFLFEYFSETQRNKGNFPGRFSGRQFSNSRSEMNVSTLELGDSALYLCASSRTGADTEAFFGQGTRLTVV.

This clone was observed a handful of times. The rearrangement links TRBV5-4 to TRBJ2-2; perhaps TRBD2 as D (6 bases). The CDR3 runs 15 residues. CDR1 and CDR2 (germline): SGHNT, YYREEE (reference sequence). Trimming cost V 4 bases and J 1 base, with 11 bases left between them. As DNA, the CDR3 is TGTGCCAGCAGCCTGTGGGGGGTGAACACCGGGGAGCTGTTTTTT. This translates into CASSLWGVNTGELFF.

This clone has a single count. The chain recombines TRBV6-5 with TRBJ1-1; TRBD1 matches at 7 bases. Per germline, CDR1 MNHEY and CDR2 SVGAGI. J gave up 11 bases and V 4 bases, and 4 bases lay outside the gene matches. The CDR3 runs 11 residues. CDR3 amino acids: CASSSGTAAFF. The CDR3, as DNA: TGTGCCAGCAGTTCGGGGACAGCCGCTTTCTTT.

The CDR3 DNA reads TGCAGCGTCTCGCCGGGTCGGGGTAGCTCCTACGAGCAGTACTTC. This gives the protein CSVSPGRGSSYEQYF. This chain connects TRBV29-1 to TRBJ2-7; TRBD2 might be the D (5 bases). The V and J ends lost 6 bases and 0 bases respectively, with 18 bases between them. Germline V gene sequence: CDR1 SQVTM, CDR2 ANQGSEA. The CDR3 loop spans 15 amino acids.

The gene calls are TRBV28 and TRBJ1-1; a weak D match, TRBD1 (6 bases). CDR3 size: 16 residues. Trimming removed 6 bases at V and 5 bases at J, with 22 bases between. Germline V CDR1 and CDR2: MDHEN, SYDVKM. CDR3 DNA: TGTGCCAGCAGATATGTCTGGCGCCCGAGGGGGACTGAAGCTTTCTTT. Its translation: CASRYVWRPRGTEAFF. Combining the CDR3 with reference TRBV28 and TRBJ1-1 gives the whole variable domain DVKVTQSSRYLVKRTGEKVFLECVQDMDHENMFWYRQDPGLGLRLIYFSYDVKMKEKGDIPEGYSVSREKKERFSLILESASTNQTSMYLCASRYVWRPRGTEAFFGQGTRLTVV.

The chain uses TRBV19 and TRBJ2-7, with D uncertain. The CDR3 spans 13 residues. Trimming left V 4 bases short and J 4 bases short, with 11 bases between. CDR1 and CDR2 from the germline V gene are LNHDA and SQIVND (reference sequence). CDR3 nucleotide sequence: TGTGCCAGTAGTAATTCGGTCGGGTACGAGCAGTACTTC. Protein: CASSNSVGYEQYF.

This clone was detected once. The rearrangement uses TRBV5-1 and TRBJ2-1; 11 nucleotides line up with TRBD2. Germline loops: CDR1 SGHRS, CDR2 YFSETQ. The junction had 3 bases not matched to a gene; V was cut back by 0 bases and J by 7 bases. The CDR3 sequence is 15 residues long. CDR3 sequence: CASSLASGGPNEQFF. The CDR3 DNA sequence: TGCGCCAGCAGCTTGGCTAGCGGGGGGCCAAATGAGCAGTTCTTC.

The J gene is TRBJ2-1, the V gene TRBV9; TRBD2 matches at 11 bases. This CDR3 has 13 amino acids. CDR1 and CDR2 (germline): SGDLS, YYNGEE. Trimming at V came to 8 bases and at J to 5 bases, leaving 3 bases not matched to a gene. CDR3 residues: CASGLAGHNEQFF. The CDR3 region has the DNA TGTGCCAGTGGACTAGCGGGCCACAATGAGCAGTTCTTC.

The genes are TRBV10-3 and TRBJ2-2; 7 nucleotides agree with TRBD2. CDR1 ENHRY and CDR2 SYGVKD come from the germline V gene. The CDR3 consists of 12 residues. V gave up 8 bases and J gave up 6 bases; unmatched junction bases: 3. CDR3 residues: CAIGGVAGELFF. CDR3 in DNA: TGTGCCATCGGGGGGGTTGCCGGGGAGCTGTTTTTT.

The chain carries TRBV7-9 and TRBJ2-6, with 8 bases identical to TRBD1. V trimming: 5 bases; J trimming: 0 bases; junction bases outside the gene matches: 12. This CDR3 spans 19 amino acids. CDR1 is SEHNR, CDR2 FQNEAQ, per germline (reference sequence). CDR3 protein: CASSPWGQEPNSGANVLTF. The CDR3 nucleotides read TGTGCCAGCAGCCCGTGGGGACAGGAGCCGAACTCTGGGGCCAACGTCCTGACTTTC.